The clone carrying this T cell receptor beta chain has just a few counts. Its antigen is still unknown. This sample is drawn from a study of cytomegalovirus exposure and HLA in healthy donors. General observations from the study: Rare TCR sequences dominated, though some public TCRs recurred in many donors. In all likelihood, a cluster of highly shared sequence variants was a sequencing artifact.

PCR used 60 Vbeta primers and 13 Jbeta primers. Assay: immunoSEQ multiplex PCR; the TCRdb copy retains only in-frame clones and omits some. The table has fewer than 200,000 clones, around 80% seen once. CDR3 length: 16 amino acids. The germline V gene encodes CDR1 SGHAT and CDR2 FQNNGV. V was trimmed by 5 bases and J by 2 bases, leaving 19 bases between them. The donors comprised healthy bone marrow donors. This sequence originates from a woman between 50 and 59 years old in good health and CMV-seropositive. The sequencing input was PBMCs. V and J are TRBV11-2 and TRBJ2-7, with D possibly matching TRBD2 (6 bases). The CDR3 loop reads CASSPRPRDSTYEQYF. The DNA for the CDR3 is TGTGCCAGCAGCCCCCGGCCCCGGGACTCGACCTACGAGCAGTACTTC. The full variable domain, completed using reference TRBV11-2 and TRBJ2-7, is EAGVAQSPRYKIIEKRQSVAFWCNPISGHATLYWYQQILGQGPKLLIQFQNNGVVDDSQLPKDRFSAERLKGVDSTLKIQPAKLEDSAVYLCASSPRPRDSTYEQYFGPGTRLTVT.